The 21 T cell receptor beta chains reported below all come from one sample, sequenced in a study of blood T cell repertoires in COVID-19. Assay used: immunoSEQ multiplex PCR; TCRdb lists only in-frame clones, some missing. The sample lists a few hundred thousand clones, about nine tenths occurring once. Material for sequencing was PBMCs or T cells enriched from blood (not recorded which). These TCRs come from a man aged 30-40 years who had recovered from COVID-19.

This chain joins TRBV11-3 and TRBJ2-5; weak D call: TRBD1 (5 bases). CDR3 length equals 16 residues. Trimming stripped 1 base from V and 5 bases from J, with 17 bases between. Germline V gene lookup returns CDR1 SGHNT and CDR2 YENEEA. The CDR3 region has the DNA TGTGCCAGCAGCTTAGTGTCAACAGGCGTTGGCGAGACCCAGTACTTC. Translation: CASSLVSTGVGETQYF.

The chain is built from TRBV27 and TRBJ1-2, with a weak D call TRBD1 (5 bases). This CDR3 region has 13 residues. Germline lookup yields CDR1 MNHEY and CDR2 SMNVEV (reference sequence). The germline V and J ends were trimmed by 4 bases and 7 bases, with 13 bases remaining between them. CDR3 nucleotides: TGTGCCAGCAGTTCGGCAGGGCGGGGTGGCTACACCTTC. Its protein is CASSSAGRGGYTF.

The chain links TRBV28 to TRBJ1-5; D gene ambiguous. Germline CDR1 MDHEN, CDR2 SYDVKM. Trimming took 5 bases from V and 7 from J, leaving 18 bases between them. This CDR3 has 15 residues. CDR3 DNA sequence: TGTGCCAGCAGTCCAACATCCGGGGTACGGCAGCCCCAGCATTTT. Translating gives CASSPTSGVRQPQHF.

In this sample, this clone turned up a few times. The chain employs TRBV15 and TRBJ2-5; D not resolved. The CDR3 sequence is 12 residues long. Germline CDR1 reads LNHNV; CDR2 reads YYDKDF (reference sequence). V was pared by 1 base and J by 7 bases, with 7 bases between. The chain's CDR3 is CATSRGRGTQYF. The CDR3 DNA reads as TGTGCCACCAGCAGAGGCCGAGGGACCCAGTACTTC.

V usage is TRBV5-1 and J usage is TRBJ2-7; 11 nucleotides match TRBD2. Germline loops: CDR1 SGHRS, CDR2 YFSETQ. The trim removed 4 bases at V and 2 bases at J, leaving 8 bases unmatched. The CDR3 covers 16 residues. The CDR3 DNA is TGCGCCAGCAGCCCCCCCCCACTAGCGGGGGCCTACGAGCAGTACTTC. This sequence encodes CASSPPPLAGAYEQYF.

This rearrangement joins TRBV2 to TRBJ1-5, with TRBD1 as a possible D gene (6 bases). Looked up from germline, CDR1 is SNHLY and CDR2 is FYNNEI. CDR3 length equals 15 residues. Trimming took 7 bases from V and 4 from J, leaving 17 bases between them. This CDR3 reads CASKNGTPSNQPQHF. CDR3 DNA: TGTGCCAGCAAAAACGGGACACCATCAAATCAGCCCCAGCATTTT.

The chain couples TRBV4-2 to TRBJ1-2; TRBD1 might be the D (5 bases). The V end lost 4 bases, the J end lost 6 bases, and 21 bases lay between the germline ends. The CDR3 is made up of 16 amino acids. CDR1 and CDR2 from the germline V gene are LGHNA and YNFKEQ. CDR3 sequence (DNA): TGTGCCAGCAGCCCCGGATTCCTCGGAGGGGAGGATGGCTACACCTTC. It translates to CASSPGFLGGEDGYTF.

The rearrangement uses TRBV27 and TRBJ1-2; D might be TRBD1 (6 bases). This CDR3 comprises 13 residues. Trimming took 7 bases from V and 9 from J, leaving 18 bases between them. Germline V CDR1 and CDR2: MNHEY, SMNVEV (reference sequence). CDR3 bases: TGTGCCAGCACCTACAGGGCAGGCTGGAGCTACACCTTC. It codes for CASTYRAGWSYTF.

J is TRBJ2-2 and V is TRBV19; D perhaps matches TRBD2 (6 bases). V lost 5 bases and J lost 3, with 19 bases in between. The CDR3 covers 17 residues. Germline V CDR1 and CDR2: LNHDA, SQIVND (reference sequence). The CDR3 nucleotides are TGTGCCAGTAGTGTACACTCTAGCGTGGCTTACACCGGGGAGCTGTTTTTT. Its protein product is CASSVHSSVAYTGELFF.

CDR3 nucleotides: TGTGCCAGCAGCTTAGGGCGGAGATATAATTCACCCCTCCACTTT. It specifies CASSLGRRYNSPLHF. V is TRBV11-3 and J is TRBJ1-6; unclear D gene. Trimming pared 1 base from V and 4 bases from J, leaving 8 bases between. Germline CDR1 is SGHNT and CDR2 is YENEEA. The CDR3 runs to 15 residues.

The chain recombines TRBV6-5 with TRBJ1-1; D is uncertain. V dropped 7 bases and J dropped 6 bases, with 21 bases sitting between them. The CDR3 is 15 residues long. CDR1 is MNHEY and CDR2 is SVGAGI in the germline V gene. CDR3 nucleotides: TGTGCCAGCACCGAAAGTATGGCAGGTGCCCCTGAAGCTTTCTTT. Encoded protein: CASTESMAGAPEAFF.

The V gene is TRBV7-9, the J gene TRBJ2-5; 8 bases map to TRBD2. The CDR3 is 16 amino acids. Germline V gives CDR1 SEHNR, CDR2 FQNEAQ (reference sequence). V lost 4 bases and J lost 4; bases outside the gene matches: 11. The CDR3 DNA reads TGTGCCAGCAGCTCCCGGGAGGGGCAGTGGGTAGAGACCCAGTACTTC. The encoded protein is CASSSREGQWVETQYF.

This chain joins TRBV7-8 and TRBJ2-5, with D tentatively TRBD1 (7 bases). The CDR3 consists of 15 residues. Trimming cost V 5 bases and J 5 bases, with 18 bases left between them. Germline CDR1 SGHVS, CDR2 FQNEAQ. CDR3 sequence (DNA): TGTGCCAGCAGCGCCGTAGGGCAGGGGGGCGAGACCCAGTACTTC. Amino acids: CASSAVGQGGETQYF.

This chain uses TRBV18 with TRBJ2-7; 10 nucleotides line up with TRBD1. The germline gives CDR1 KGHSH, CDR2 LQKENI. CDR3 length: 15 residues. V was pared by 6 bases and J by 6 bases, with 11 bases of the junction left unmatched. The chain's CDR3 is CASSAIGQGGSEQYF. As DNA, the CDR3 is TGTGCCAGCTCCGCTATAGGACAGGGGGGCTCCGAGCAGTACTTC.

This chain connects TRBV4-1 to TRBJ1-4, with D possibly matching TRBD1 (5 bases). The CDR3 covers 18 residues. Deletions cut 2 bases from V and 6 bases from J, with 22 bases between. Germline loops: CDR1 MGHRA, CDR2 YSYEKL. The CDR3 DNA sequence: TGCGCCAGCAGCCAAAAGGGGTTTAGGGCAGGGAAGGATGAAAAACTGTTTTTT. Amino acid sequence: CASSQKGFRAGKDEKLFF.

J is TRBJ1-2 and V is TRBV10-3, with unresolved D. Germline CDR1 is ENHRY and CDR2 is SYGVKD. Trimming removed 0 bases at V and 6 bases at J, with 8 bases between. The CDR3 is 13 residues long. The CDR3 coding sequence is TGTGCCATCAGTGAGTCGTTATGGCATGGCTACACCTTC. It is translated as CAISESLWHGYTF.

J is TRBJ1-2 and V is TRBV27; D unresolved. V lost 5 bases and J 4 bases, leaving 20 bases between the germline ends. The CDR3 has 16 residues. Germline loops: CDR1 MNHEY, CDR2 SMNVEV (reference sequence). This chain's CDR3 is CASSPSRPGSRYGYTF. The CDR3 DNA reads as TGTGCCAGCAGTCCTTCCCGACCCGGGTCCCGCTATGGCTACACCTTC.

The chain recombines TRBV6-5 with TRBJ2-7, with 8 bases lining up with TRBD1. The CDR3 runs to 14 residues. Germline CDR1 and CDR2: MNHEY and SVGAGI. V was clipped by 5 bases and J by 0 bases; unmatched bases: 3. As DNA, the CDR3 is TGTGCCAGCAGTAGGACAGGGACCTCCTACGAGCAGTACTTC. It yields the protein CASSRTGTSYEQYF.

V is TRBV28 and J is TRBJ2-5; no firm D call. V lost 0 bases and J lost 4, with 9 bases in between. The CDR3 has 14 amino acids. CDR1 is MDHEN, CDR2 SYDVKM, per germline. The CDR3 coding sequence is TGTGCCAGCAGTTTATGGGCCCTAGGAGAGACCCAGTACTTC. This sequence encodes CASSLWALGETQYF.

The chain employs TRBV5-8 and TRBJ2-6; 11 bases map to TRBD1. Germline V gene lookup returns CDR1 SGHTS and CDR2 YDEGEE. CDR3 length equals 17 residues. The V and J ends lost 5 bases and 0 bases, in that order; junction bases with no gene match: 4. The CDR3, as DNA: TGTGCCAGCAGGTCCGGGACAGGGGGCTCTGGGGCCAACGTCCTGACTTTC. Its protein is CASRSGTGGSGANVLTF.

V is TRBV7-2 and J is TRBJ2-5; 8 nucleotides match TRBD2. Germline CDR1 is SGHTA and CDR2 is FQGNSA. The CDR3 consists of 14 residues. The trim removed 6 bases at V and 3 bases at J, leaving 6 bases unmatched. The CDR3 here is CASSYGTRKETQYF. The CDR3, as DNA: TGTGCCAGCAGTTACGGGACTAGAAAAGAGACCCAGTACTTC.